A selection of T cell receptor beta chains follows, all from one sample in a study of blood T cell repertoires in COVID-19. Some clones are missing from TCRdb's copy, which holds only in-frame ones; the method was immunoSEQ multiplex PCR. The sample has around 230,000 clones; about 81% are singletons. Sequenced input: peripheral blood. Receptors were obtained from a woman aged 60 to 75 with active or convalescent COVID-19. The CDR3 runs from the conserved cysteine through the conserved F or W. D genes are given only for firm matches. Only some rows state a clone size, as once, few, many or a class for expanded clones.

j_call clone_size d_call v_call cdr3_aa cdr3_nt
TRBJ1-2 NA TRBD1 TRBV6-2/TRBV6-3 CASSSSTGVISGYTF TGTGCCAGCAGTTCCTCTACAGGGGTGATCTCTGGCTACACCTTC
TRBJ2-7 few TRBD2 TRBV11-1 CASSLSGGMNEQYF TGTGCCAGCAGCTTATCGGGGGGAATGAACGAGCAGTACTTC
TRBJ2-3 NA TRBD2 TRBV11-2 CASSLALAGAGDTQYF TGTGCCAGCAGCTTAGCCCTAGCGGGGGCCGGGGATACGCAGTATTTT
TRBJ1-2 NA NA TRBV21-1 CASSDRTAYGYTF TGTGCCAGCAGCGACAGGACAGCTTATGGCTACACCTTC
TRBJ2-1 NA NA TRBV7-2 CASSRLLALTRTGQFF TGTGCCAGCAGTCGACTCCTAGCGTTGACCCGTACCGGGCAGTTCTTC
TRBJ1-2 NA TRBD1 TRBV6-5 CASRTDRGLSYTF TGTGCCAGCAGGACCGACAGGGGGCTCAGCTACACCTTC
TRBJ2-7 NA NA TRBV27 CASSLSTRGGYEQYF TGTGCCAGCAGTTTATCGACAAGGGGGGGATACGAGCAGTACTTC
TRBJ1-2 NA TRBD1 TRBV5-1 CATKAGTGGVNGYTF TGCGCCACGAAAGCCGGGACAGGGGGCGTGAATGGCTACACCTTC
TRBJ1-6 few NA TRBV3-1/TRBV3-2 CASSQDNRVPPDSPLHF TGTGCCAGCAGCCAAGATAATCGGGTGCCCCCTGATTCACCCCTCCACTTT
TRBJ2-7 few TRBD2 TRBV11-2 CASSAGASGGRYEQYF TGTGCCAGCAGCGCTGGGGCTAGCGGGGGCCGCTACGAGCAGTACTTC
TRBJ2-3 NA TRBD2 TRBV2 CAGQSGGRLDTQYF TGTGCCGGACAAAGCGGGGGAAGGCTCGATACGCAGTATTTT
TRBJ1-6 few NA TRBV3-1/TRBV3-2 CASSQGVRGRGNSPLHF TGTGCCAGCAGCCAAGGGGTCCGGGGTAGAGGTAATTCACCCCTCCACTTT
TRBJ1-2 NA NA TRBV19 CASIGQINYGYTF TGTGCCAGTATAGGACAGATTAACTATGGCTACACCTTC
TRBJ2-7 once NA TRBV18 CASSPAGRSYEQYF TGTGCCAGCTCACCGGCGGGGAGATCCTACGAGCAGTACTTC
TRBJ1-2 once TRBD1 TRBV6-5 CASSSHLDNSGGGYTF TGTGCCAGCAGTTCCCACCTGGACAATTCAGGGGGTGGCTACACCTTC
TRBJ2-7 NA NA TRBV5-4 CASSPWQGRGQYF TGTGCCAGCAGCCCCTGGCAAGGTCGGGGGCAGTACTTC
TRBJ1-5 once TRBD1 TRBV18 CASSSGQGNQPQHF TGTGCCAGCTCATCGGGACAGGGTAATCAGCCCCAGCATTTT
TRBJ2-3 NA TRBD2 TRBV7-7 CASSLGLAGTDTQYF TGTGCCAGCAGCTTAGGGCTAGCGGGGACAGATACGCAGTATTTT
TRBJ1-6 NA TRBD1 TRBV19 CASSIKGQIGSPLHF TGTGCCAGTAGTATCAAGGGACAGATCGGGTCACCCCTCCACTTT
TRBJ2-5 NA TRBD1 TRBV5-1 CASHGTGGQETQYF TGCGCCAGCCACGGGACAGGGGGCCAAGAGACCCAGTACTTC
TRBJ2-7 NA TRBD2 TRBV25-1 CASRTSGGGHEQYF TGTGCCAGCCGGACTAGCGGGGGGGGGCACGAGCAGTACTTC
TRBJ1-1 NA NA TRBV7-6 CASSSGPQGSTEAFF TGTGCCAGCAGCTCCGGCCCGCAGGGGAGCACTGAAGCTTTCTTT
TRBJ2-5 NA TRBD2 TRBV28 CASSLWAGGQETQYF TGTGCCAGCAGTTTATGGGCGGGGGGGCAAGAGACCCAGTACTTC
TRBJ1-5 NA NA TRBV30 CAWSVRWEYQPQHF TGTGCCTGGAGTGTACGGTGGGAGTATCAGCCCCAGCATTTT
TRBJ2-5 once NA TRBV9 CASNPPPSARTVKQYF TGTGCCAGCAACCCCCCCCCTAGCGCCCGAACAGTGAAGCAGTACTTC
TRBJ2-2 NA NA TRBV4-3 CASSQEGPGNTGELFF TGCGCCAGCAGCCAAGAAGGTCCAGGGAACACCGGGGAGCTGTTTTTT
TRBJ1-5 NA TRBD1 TRBV6-4 CRSLTGQLCSNQPQHF TGTCGTTCTCTCACGGGACAGCTTTGTAGCAATCAGCCCCAGCATTTT
TRBJ1-3 NA NA TRBV19 CASSRGQLHSGNTIYF TGTGCCAGTAGTAGGGGCCAGTTGCACTCTGGAAACACCATATATTTT
TRBJ2-5 many TRBD2 TRBV5-4 CASSSGLAGGFQETQYF TGTGCCAGCAGCTCAGGACTAGCGGGGGGGTTCCAAGAGACCCAGTACTTC
TRBJ1-1 NA TRBD1 TRBV10-3 CAINGQGANTEAFF TGTGCCATCAACGGACAGGGGGCCAACACTGAAGCTTTCTTT
TRBJ2-1 NA NA TRBV9 CASSVGPSSYNEQFF TGTGCCAGCAGCGTAGGTCCGAGCTCCTACAATGAGCAGTTCTTC
TRBJ1-6 once NA TRBV19 CASSIDLDDSPLHF TGTGCCAGTAGTATAGATCTAGACGATTCACCCCTCCACTTT
TRBJ2-7 NA TRBD2 TRBV2 CASGLAGGPEQYF TGTGCCAGCGGGCTAGCGGGGGGGCCCGAGCAGTACTTC
TRBJ2-5 NA TRBD2 TRBV2 CASSERASGEETQYF TGTGCCAGCAGTGAAAGGGCTAGCGGGGAAGAGACCCAGTACTTC
TRBJ1-1 NA NA TRBV25-1 CASSVRVNTEAFF TGTGCCAGCAGTGTGAGGGTAAACACTGAAGCTTTCTTT
TRBJ2-5 NA TRBD2 TRBV5-1 CASSLVASGGQETQYF TGCGCCAGCAGCTTGGTGGCCAGCGGGGGGCAAGAGACCCAGTACTTC
TRBJ1-5 NA NA TRBV6-1 CASSEFEYQPQHF TGTGCCAGCAGTGAGTTCGAGTATCAGCCCCAGCATTTT
TRBJ2-7 NA TRBD1 TRBV7-8 CASSRGTGTGTYEQYF TGTGCCAGCAGCCGGGGGACGGGGACAGGGACTTACGAGCAGTACTTC
TRBJ2-1 NA NA TRBV6-9 CASSYSRGNEQFF TGTGCCAGCAGTTATAGTCGGGGCAATGAGCAGTTCTTC
TRBJ2-5 NA NA TRBV5-1 CASSLQSGIQETQYF TGCGCCAGCAGCTTGCAATCAGGGATCCAAGAGACCCAGTACTTC
TRBJ2-7 NA TRBD2 TRBV24-1 CATSDPGTSGSYEQYF TGTGCCACCAGTGATCCCGGGACTAGCGGGAGTTACGAGCAGTACTTC
TRBJ2-7 few NA TRBV4-1 CASSQGLVSEQYF TGCGCCAGCAGCCAAGGGCTAGTATCCGAGCAGTACTTC
TRBJ1-1 NA NA TRBV10-3 CAIKLGPTNTEAFF TGTGCCATCAAGCTGGGGCCGACGAACACTGAAGCTTTCTTT
TRBJ1-4 NA NA TRBV5-1 CASSRETANNEKLFF TGCGCCAGCAGCCGAGAAACAGCAAACAATGAAAAACTGTTTTTT
TRBJ2-5 NA TRBD1 TRBV7-2 CASSTRTGKETQYF TGTGCCAGCAGCACGCGGACAGGCAAAGAGACCCAGTACTTC
TRBJ1-1 NA NA TRBV3-1/TRBV3-2 CASSPVRQNTEAFF TGTGCCAGCAGCCCCGTACGACAGAACACTGAAGCTTTCTTT
TRBJ2-7 NA TRBD1 TRBV5-1 CASSLTGGYEQYF TGCGCCAGCAGCTTGACAGGGGGCTACGAGCAGTACTTC
TRBJ1-1 few TRBD1 TRBV27 CASSSHTGVYTEAFF TGTGCCAGCAGTTCCCACACAGGGGTATACACTGAAGCTTTCTTT
TRBJ2-3 once TRBD2 TRBV9 CASSSGGVGGTDTQYF TGTGCCAGCAGCAGCGGGGGGGTGGGAGGCACAGATACGCAGTATTTT
TRBJ1-1 NA NA TRBV6-5 CASSRETNSEAFF TGTGCCAGCAGTCGGGAGACTAATAGTGAAGCTTTCTTT
TRBJ1-1 few TRBD1 TRBV7-9 CASSLLPTGWGTEAFF TGTGCCAGCAGCCTCCTCCCGACAGGGTGGGGGACTGAAGCTTTCTTT
TRBJ1-1 NA NA TRBV12-3/TRBV12-4 CASSSWGDTEAFF TGTGCCAGCAGTTCTTGGGGGGACACTGAAGCTTTCTTT